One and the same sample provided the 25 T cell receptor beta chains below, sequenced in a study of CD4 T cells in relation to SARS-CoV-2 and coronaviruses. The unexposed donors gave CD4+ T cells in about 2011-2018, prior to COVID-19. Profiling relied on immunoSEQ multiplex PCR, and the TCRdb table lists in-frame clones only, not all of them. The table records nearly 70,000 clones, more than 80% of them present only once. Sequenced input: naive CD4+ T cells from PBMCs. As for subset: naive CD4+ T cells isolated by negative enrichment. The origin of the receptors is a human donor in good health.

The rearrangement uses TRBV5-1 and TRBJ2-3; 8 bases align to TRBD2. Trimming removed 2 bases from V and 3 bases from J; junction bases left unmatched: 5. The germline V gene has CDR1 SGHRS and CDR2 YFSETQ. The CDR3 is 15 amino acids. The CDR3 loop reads CASSFLAGRTDTQYF. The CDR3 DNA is TGCGCCAGCAGCTTCTTAGCGGGGAGGACAGATACGCAGTATTTT.

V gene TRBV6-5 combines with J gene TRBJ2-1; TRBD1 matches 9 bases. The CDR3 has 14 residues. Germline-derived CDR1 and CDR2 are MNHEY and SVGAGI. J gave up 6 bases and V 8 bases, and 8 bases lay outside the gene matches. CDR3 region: CASPRDRVSNEQFF. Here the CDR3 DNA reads TGTGCCAGCCCAAGGGACAGGGTTAGCAATGAGCAGTTCTTC.

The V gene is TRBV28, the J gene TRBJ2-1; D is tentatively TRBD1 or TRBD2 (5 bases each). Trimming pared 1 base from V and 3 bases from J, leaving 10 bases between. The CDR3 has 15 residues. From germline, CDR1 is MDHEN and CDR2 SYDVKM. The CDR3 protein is CASSLSLGGYNEQFF. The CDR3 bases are TGTGCCAGCAGTTTATCTCTTGGGGGCTACAATGAGCAGTTCTTC. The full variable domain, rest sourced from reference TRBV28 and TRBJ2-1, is DVKVTQSSRYLVKRTGEKVFLECVQDMDHENMFWYRQDPGLGLRLIYFSYDVKMKEKGDIPEGYSVSREKKERFSLILESASTNQTSMYLCASSLSLGGYNEQFFGPGTRLTVL.

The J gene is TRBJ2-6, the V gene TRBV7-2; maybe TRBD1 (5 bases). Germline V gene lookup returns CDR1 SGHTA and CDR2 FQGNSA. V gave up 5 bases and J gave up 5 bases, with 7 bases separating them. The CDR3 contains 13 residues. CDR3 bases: TGTGCCAGCAGCCTGGACAGGGCCAACGTCCTGACTTTC. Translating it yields CASSLDRANVLTF.

DNA for the CDR3: TGTGCCAGCAGCCAGGGGGAGGGCAGGTTTTACGAGCAGTACTTC. As protein: CASSQGEGRFYEQYF. This chain links TRBV3-1 (or the pseudogene TRBV3-2) with TRBJ2-7, with 7 positions matching TRBD2. With 3 bases clipped from V and 4 bases from J, the junction kept 9 bases outside the gene matches. The CDR3 has 15 residues. CDR1 is LGHDT and CDR2 is YNNKEL in the germline V gene (reference sequence).

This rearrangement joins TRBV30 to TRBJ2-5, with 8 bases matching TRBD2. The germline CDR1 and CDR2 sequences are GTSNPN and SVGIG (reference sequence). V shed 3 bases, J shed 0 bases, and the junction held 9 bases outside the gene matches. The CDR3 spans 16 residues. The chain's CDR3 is CAWRGGGHWYQETQYF. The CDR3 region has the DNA TGTGCCTGGAGGGGCGGGGGGCATTGGTACCAAGAGACCCAGTACTTC.

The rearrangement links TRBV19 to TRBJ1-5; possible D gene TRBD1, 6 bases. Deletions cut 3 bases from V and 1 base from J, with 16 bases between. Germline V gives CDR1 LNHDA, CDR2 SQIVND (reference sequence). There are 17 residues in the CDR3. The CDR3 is CASSIRWGGQSNQPQHF. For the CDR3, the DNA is TGTGCCAGTAGTATCCGCTGGGGGGGGCAGAGCAATCAGCCCCAGCATTTT.

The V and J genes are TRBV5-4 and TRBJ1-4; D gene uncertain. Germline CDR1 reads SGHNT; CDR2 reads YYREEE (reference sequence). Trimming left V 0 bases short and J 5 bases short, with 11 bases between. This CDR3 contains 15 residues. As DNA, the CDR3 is TGTGCCAGCAGCTTGGACGGACTGAAGAATGAAAAACTGTTTTTT. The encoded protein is CASSLDGLKNEKLFF.

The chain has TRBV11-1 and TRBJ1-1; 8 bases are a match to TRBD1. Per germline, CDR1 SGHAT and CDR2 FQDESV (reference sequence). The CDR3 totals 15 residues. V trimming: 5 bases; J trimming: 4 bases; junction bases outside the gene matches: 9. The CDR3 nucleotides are TGTGCCAGCAGCCCCGGACAGGGAACCACCACTGAAGCTTTCTTT. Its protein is CASSPGQGTTTEAFF.

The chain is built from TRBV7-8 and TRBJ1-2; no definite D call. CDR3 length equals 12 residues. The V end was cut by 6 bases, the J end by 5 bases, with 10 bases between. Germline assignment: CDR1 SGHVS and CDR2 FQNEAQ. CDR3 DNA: TGTGCCAGCAGTACACTGACTTATGGCTACACCTTC. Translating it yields CASSTLTYGYTF.

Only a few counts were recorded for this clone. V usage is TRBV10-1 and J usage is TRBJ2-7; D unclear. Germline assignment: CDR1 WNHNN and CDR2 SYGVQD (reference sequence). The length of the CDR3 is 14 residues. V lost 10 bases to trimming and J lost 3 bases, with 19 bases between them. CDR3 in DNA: TGCGCCACATTCTATTGGAGAGGCAGCTACGAGCAGTACTTC. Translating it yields CATFYWRGSYEQYF.

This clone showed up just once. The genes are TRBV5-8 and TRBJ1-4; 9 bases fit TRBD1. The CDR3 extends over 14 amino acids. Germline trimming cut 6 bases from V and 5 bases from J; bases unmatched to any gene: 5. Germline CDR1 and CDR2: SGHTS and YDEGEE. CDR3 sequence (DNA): TGTGCCAGCAACTACAGGGGGCCGAATGAAAAACTGTTTTTT. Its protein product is CASNYRGPNEKLFF.

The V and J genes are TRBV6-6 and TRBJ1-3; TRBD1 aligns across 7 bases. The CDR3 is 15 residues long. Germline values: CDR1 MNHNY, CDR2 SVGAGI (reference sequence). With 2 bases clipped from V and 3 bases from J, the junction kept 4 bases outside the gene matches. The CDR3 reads CASSYTGEGGNTIYF. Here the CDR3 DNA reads TGTGCCAGCAGTTACACAGGGGAAGGTGGAAACACCATATATTTT.

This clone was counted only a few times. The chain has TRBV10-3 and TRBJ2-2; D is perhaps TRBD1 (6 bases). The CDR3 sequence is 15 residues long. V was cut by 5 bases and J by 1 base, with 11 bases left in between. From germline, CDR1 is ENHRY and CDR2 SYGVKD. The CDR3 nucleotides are TGTGCCATCAGTATACAGGGTTTGAACACCGGGGAGCTGTTTTTT. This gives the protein CAISIQGLNTGELFF.

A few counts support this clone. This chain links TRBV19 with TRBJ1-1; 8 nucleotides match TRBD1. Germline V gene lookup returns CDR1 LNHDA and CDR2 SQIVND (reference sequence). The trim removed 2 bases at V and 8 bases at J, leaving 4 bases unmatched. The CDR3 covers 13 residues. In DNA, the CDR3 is TGTGCCAGTAGTATAAGCCGGGACAGGGAAGCTTTCTTT. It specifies CASSISRDREAFF.

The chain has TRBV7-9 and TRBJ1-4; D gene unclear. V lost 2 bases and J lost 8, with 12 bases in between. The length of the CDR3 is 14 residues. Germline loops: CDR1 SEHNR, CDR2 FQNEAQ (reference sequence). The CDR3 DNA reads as TGTGCCAGCAGCTTATTCCCTTCAGGCGAAAAACTGTTTTTT. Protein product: CASSLFPSGEKLFF.

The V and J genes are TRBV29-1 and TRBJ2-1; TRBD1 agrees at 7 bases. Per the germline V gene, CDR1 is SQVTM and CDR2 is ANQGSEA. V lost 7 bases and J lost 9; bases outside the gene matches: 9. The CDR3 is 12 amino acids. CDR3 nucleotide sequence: TGCAGCGGGAAGGGGGCTTCTACTGAGCAGTTCTTC. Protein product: CSGKGASTEQFF.

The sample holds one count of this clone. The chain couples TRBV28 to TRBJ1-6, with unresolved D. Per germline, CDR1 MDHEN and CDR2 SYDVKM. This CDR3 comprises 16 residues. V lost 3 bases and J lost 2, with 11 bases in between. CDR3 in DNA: TGTGCCAGCAGTTTGGTCGGGGAGACCTATAATTCACCCCTCCACTTT. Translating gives CASSLVGETYNSPLHF.

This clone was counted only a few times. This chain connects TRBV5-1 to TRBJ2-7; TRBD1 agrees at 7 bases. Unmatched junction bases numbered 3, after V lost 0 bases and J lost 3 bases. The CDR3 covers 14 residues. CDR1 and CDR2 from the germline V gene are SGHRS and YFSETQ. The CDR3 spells CASSLGQGYYEQYF. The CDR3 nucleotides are TGCGCCAGCAGCTTGGGACAGGGTTACTACGAGCAGTACTTC.

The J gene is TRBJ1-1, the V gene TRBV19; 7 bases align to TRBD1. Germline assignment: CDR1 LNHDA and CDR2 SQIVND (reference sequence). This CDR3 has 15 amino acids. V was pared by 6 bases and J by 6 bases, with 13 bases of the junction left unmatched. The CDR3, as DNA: TGTGCCAGTAGGGAACCGGGACAGCCGACCCCTGAAGCTTTCTTT. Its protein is CASREPGQPTPEAFF.

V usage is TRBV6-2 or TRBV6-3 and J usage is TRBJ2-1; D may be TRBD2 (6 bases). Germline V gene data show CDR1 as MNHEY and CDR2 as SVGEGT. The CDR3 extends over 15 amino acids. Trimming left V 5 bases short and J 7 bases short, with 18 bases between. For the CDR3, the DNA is TGTGCCAGCAGTCCCCCGGGACTCGCCCAGAATGAGCAGTTCTTC. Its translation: CASSPPGLAQNEQFF.

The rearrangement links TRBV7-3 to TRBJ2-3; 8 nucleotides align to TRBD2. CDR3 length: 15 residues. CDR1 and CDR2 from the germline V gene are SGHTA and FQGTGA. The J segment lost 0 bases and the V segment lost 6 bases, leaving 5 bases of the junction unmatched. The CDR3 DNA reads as TGTGCCAGCAGAAATAGCGGGGCTAGCACAGATACGCAGTATTTT. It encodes CASRNSGASTDTQYF.

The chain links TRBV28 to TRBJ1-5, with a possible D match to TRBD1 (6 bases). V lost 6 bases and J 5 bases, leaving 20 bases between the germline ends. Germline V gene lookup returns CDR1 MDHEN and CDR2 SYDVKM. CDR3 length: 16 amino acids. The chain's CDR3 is CASSIGEGAGDQPQHF. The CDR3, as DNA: TGTGCCAGCAGCATAGGGGAAGGGGCAGGGGATCAGCCCCAGCATTTT.

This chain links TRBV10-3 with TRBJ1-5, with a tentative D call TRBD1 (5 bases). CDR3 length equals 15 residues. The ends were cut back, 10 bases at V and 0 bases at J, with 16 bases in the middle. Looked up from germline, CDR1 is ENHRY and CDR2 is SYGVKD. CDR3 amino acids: CATSSPTVSNQPQHF. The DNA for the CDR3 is TGTGCCACCTCGTCCCCGACAGTTAGCAATCAGCCCCAGCATTTT.

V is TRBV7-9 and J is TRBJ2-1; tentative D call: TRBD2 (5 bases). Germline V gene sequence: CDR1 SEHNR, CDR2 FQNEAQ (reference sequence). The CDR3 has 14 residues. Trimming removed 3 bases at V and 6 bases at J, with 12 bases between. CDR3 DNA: TGTGCCAGCAGCTTCTTCGGGATGGGCAATGAGCAGTTCTTC. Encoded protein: CASSFFGMGNEQFF.